This entry describes one TCR beta chain. This clonotype was seen more than once but under ten times. Its antigen is unknown. Base qualities are missing; no much larger clone stands one base away. This specimen comes from a study of Graves' ophthalmopathy and Graves' hyperthyroidism (dated by TCRdb to the late 2010s). About the investigation overall: Peripheral blood was collected at initial diagnosis, prior to any treatment. In total, 120 to 150 blood samples were TCR-sequenced: 40 to 45 ophthalmopathy, under 80 hyperthyroidism and about 17 hyperthyroidism-to-ophthalmopathy patients. The study used signatures of the TCR beta repertoire to tell Graves' ophthalmopathy apart from Graves' hyperthyroidism and to predict which patients would progress to ophthalmopathy. To explore V-J signatures that distinguish ophthalmopathy from hyperthyroidism, a discovery set of about a hundred patients was enrolled, made up of 40 to 45 with ophthalmopathy and 57 with stable hyperthyroidism. After sampling, hyperthyroidism patients received methimazole starting at 30 mg daily, and ophthalmopathy patients received high-dose intravenous methylprednisolone. In roughly 6 hyperthyroidism patients, T-cell repertoires of thyroid tissue and blood were compared. An independent validation cohort comprised under 20 hyperthyroidism patients and 15 to 17 patients who later progressed from hyperthyroidism to ophthalmopathy.

For repertoire sequencing, the TCR beta CDR3 regions were amplified from RNA transcripts. The first round of RT-PCR was done with HTBI primers and the Qiagen OneStep RT-PCR kit, and was followed by a second round of multiplex PCR, then size selection and purification. Libraries were sequenced on an Illumina HiSeq2000 using paired-end 100 bp reads. On the study's bioinformatics: SOAPnuke was used to process the reads, removing any read that contained adapters or uncalled bases, had a mean Phred below 15, or lacked an exact match to the constant primer or identifier. COPE v1.2.5 was used to merge high-quality paired reads. Unique nucleotide sequences were defined as clonotypes and aligned to IMGT TRB V, D and J references using MiTCR v1.1. Analysis was restricted to V-J combinations with a frequency above 0.0001, which covered 98% to 99.2% of repertoires. For each V-J combination, a TCR clonal expansion and chaos score was defined as F50 clonal expansion divided by the chaos observed in the TCRdist matrix. Welch's t-statistics and random forest were used to reduce the features to 10 to 15 V-J combinations, which were then used as input to a naive Bayes classifier. Thyroid-blood repertoire similarity was quantified with the Morisita-Horn index. TCRdb's own reprocessing of the public reads used fastp at Q25 and MiXCR and kept productive beta chains. Here each entry gathers all rows of one CDR3 protein and keeps the most common genes and DNA. The V and J calls come from TCRdb's annotation, not from the publication. Present in this sample are roughly 50,000 distinct CDR3 sequences, 50% of which were seen just once. About 25% of the sample belongs to the ten largest clones.

The study at large found these results: Among expanded thyroid clonotypes with frequency above 0.001, most also showed up in blood, which suggests that blood repertoires may reflect the thyroid immune response. No statistical method was used to predetermine the sample size, and group allocation was not hidden from the investigators. In cross-validation, the 13-signature model distinguished ophthalmopathy from stable hyperthyroidism with about 88% sensitivity and about 84% specificity, and in the test set the corresponding values were around 80% and 75%. In validation, the model predicted ophthalmopathy progression with 55% to 71% sensitivity and less than 80% specificity; approximately 12 predicted patients were CT-confirmed with GO in a median of about 7.1 months.

The junction shows trimming of 5 bases on V and 6 bases on J, plus 17 bases between the germline ends. In the germline V gene (reference sequence), CDR1 corresponds to DFQATT and CDR2 to SNEGSKA. Counted from cysteine to phenylalanine, this CDR3 has 14 amino acids. Only CDR3 DNA remains: 42 bases, in frame from the first base. Ophthalmopathy patients had moderately to severely active disease, Clinical Activity Score of at least 3, NOSPECS grade of at least 4, and disease duration under 3 months. Anyone with other autoimmune diseases, uncontrolled infections, pregnancy or lactation was excluded from the study. Diagnosis was based on clinical symptoms, serum thyroxine, TRAb, thyroid ultrasound and orbital computed tomography. Ficoll-Paque density gradient centrifugation was used to isolate PBMCs from approximately 11 ml of fresh peripheral blood. Total RNA was extracted with Trizol reagent and quality-checked on an Agilent 2100 Bioanalyzer.

Recombination connected TRBV20-1 to TRBJ2-1; a tentative D call is TRBD2 (7 bases match). The sequenced sample was peripheral blood. The TCR sequence derives from an adult man with Graves' ophthalmopathy. The DNA is as follows: TGCAGTGCTCGCGGGGGCGGACCGGGCAATGAGCAGTTCTTC. Its protein product is CSARGGGPGNEQFF.